This T cell receptor (beta chain) was recovered during a study of prognosis after radiotherapy for stage I lung cancer. Peripheral blood, about 6 milliliters per draw, was collected at each of two time points. Trimming removed 6 bases from V and 2 bases from J, with 11 bases in between. Germline V lookup: CDR1 MDHEN, CDR2 SYDVKM. The CDR3 is 13 residues long. Two-round multiplex PCR, the amplification method, yielded TCR beta CDR3 from genomic DNA. The authors ran first-round PCR with primers specific to each TRBV and TRBJ gene. TCRdb fed the multiplex PCR reads into MiXCR, producing one record per CDR3 protein. This sample yields around 31,000 distinct CDR3 sequences, of which less than 35% are seen a single time; 33% belongs to the top ten.

The source material was PBMCs, sampled before or after stereotactic body radiation therapy (not recorded which). The gene calls are TRBV28 and TRBJ2-7; D ambiguous. The TCR sequence derives from a donor over 45 with non-small cell lung cancer. In nucleotides, the CDR3 is TGTGCCAGCAGACCCGGCCATACCTACGAGCAGTACTTC. Its protein is CASRPGHTYEQYF. Drawing the rest from reference TRBV28 and TRBJ2-7, the complete variable domain is DVKVTQSSRYLVKRTGEKVFLECVQDMDHENMFWYRQDPGLGLRLIYFSYDVKMKEKGDIPEGYSVSREKKERFSLILESASTNQTSMYLCASRPGHTYEQYFGPGTRLTVT.